This T cell receptor beta chain was retrieved from a study of blood T cell repertoires in COVID-19. Looked up from germline, CDR1 is LNHDA and CDR2 is SQIVND (reference sequence). The CDR3 is made up of 12 amino acids. V shed 8 bases and J 7 bases; nucleotides not matched to a gene: 7. Clones were read by immunoSEQ multiplex PCR, and TCRdb kept only the in-frame ones, dropping some. Of about 220,000 clones in the sample, around 82% were seen once. Specimen: peripheral blood. The TCR comes from a woman aged 55-69 years with acute or convalescent COVID-19. This chain connects TRBV19 to TRBJ1-2; TRBD1 agrees at 7 bases. In DNA, the CDR3 is TGTGCCAGTTTGGACAGGCTAGGTGGCTACACCTTC. This encodes CASLDRLGGYTF.